This TCR beta chain was recorded in a study of STAT5B mutations in CD4+ large granular lymphocyte leukemia. Whole-study findings and limits: TRBV06-family usage was enriched in top patient clones (8/27) versus controls (2/35).

This was a survey-level run. Data came from immunoSEQ multiplex PCR; TCRdb stores just in-frame clones and leaves some out. Here the sample spans 25,000 to 30,000 clones, approximately 80% being singletons. Controls came from buffy coats of healthy blood donors. V was shortened by 4 bases and J by 9 bases, with 26 bases between the two germline ends. The germline CDR1 and CDR2 sequences are SGHRS and YFSETQ. CDR3 length: 17 amino acids. As to this clone: Its antigen remains unidentified.

This chain connects TRBV5-1 to TRBJ2-1; D may be TRBD2 (5 bases). This clonotype was obtained from a human donor in good health. The specimen was CD4+ T cells from blood buffy coats. CDR3: CASSITTSFTFGSEQFF. As DNA, the CDR3 is TGCGCCAGCAGCATCACCACTAGTTTCACGTTCGGCAGTGAGCAGTTCTTC.